The 6 T cell receptor beta chains reported below all come from one sample, sequenced in a study of identical twins. TCRdb processed the 5' RACE reads anew with MiXCR; each CDR3 protein has one entry. The sample holds a few hundred thousand distinct CDR3 sequences; roughly 15% are singletons and the top ten take 0.44%. These same records also appear under a second study, on yellow fever vaccine responses in identical twins.

The sequenced sample consisted of CD4+ T cells sorted from blood. These receptors came from a woman between 18 and 29 years old in good health.

This clonotype was observed a few times. The chain uses TRBV5-1 and TRBJ2-1; TRBD2 matches at 8 bases. CDR1 and CDR2 (germline): SGHRS, YFSETQ. The CDR3 extends over 14 amino acids. With 6 bases clipped from V and 9 bases from J, the junction kept 11 bases outside the gene matches. Here the CDR3 reads CASIRSAGVGEQFF. CDR3 sequence (DNA): TGCGCCAGCATTCGTTCAGCGGGGGTTGGTGAGCAGTTCTTC.

V is TRBV6-5 and J is TRBJ2-3; TRBD2 matches at 7 bases. Germline V gene lookup returns CDR1 MNHEY and CDR2 SVGAGI. V shed 0 bases and J 5 bases; nucleotides not matched to a gene: 5. The CDR3 contains 15 residues. The CDR3 reads CASSYSSGGRDTQYF. The CDR3 DNA reads as TGTGCCAGCAGTTACTCTTCGGGGGGACGAGATACGCAGTATTTT.

The chain has TRBV20-1 and TRBJ2-1, with 11 positions matching TRBD2. J lost 7 bases, V lost 1 base, and 3 bases had no gene match. The germline gives CDR1 DFQATT, CDR2 SNEGSKA (reference sequence). The CDR3 length is 14 residues. CDR3 region: CSARGRTSGNEQFF. In DNA, the CDR3 is TGCAGTGCTAGAGGCCGGACTAGCGGGAATGAGCAGTTCTTC.

This chain connects TRBV6-5 to TRBJ2-1; D uncertain. Per the germline V gene, CDR1 is MNHEY and CDR2 is SVGAGI. Between the trimmed V and J ends, which lost 2 bases and 10 bases, there was a span of 12 bases. There are 13 residues in the CDR3. The CDR3 nucleotides are TGTGCCAGCAGTTACGGCGGCCCCGGGGAGCAGTTCTTC. Encoded protein: CASSYGGPGEQFF.

The chain uses TRBV9 and TRBJ2-1, with D unresolved. This CDR3 contains 13 residues. Germline V lookup: CDR1 SGDLS, CDR2 YYNGEE. The V end lost 4 bases, the J end lost 8 bases, and 13 bases lay between the germline ends. The CDR3 sequence: CASSPRLMDEQFF. CDR3 coding DNA: TGTGCCAGCAGCCCCAGGCTCATGGATGAGCAGTTCTTC. Full variable domain (rest looked up from reference TRBV9 and TRBJ2-1): DSGVTQTPKHLITATGQRVTLRCSPRSGDLSVYWYQQSLDQGLQFLIQYYNGEERAKGNILERFSAQQFPDLHSELNLSSLELGDSALYFCASSPRLMDEQFFGPGTRLTVL.

This clonotype came up many times. The rearrangement uses TRBV11-2 and TRBJ2-3, with 10 nucleotides matching TRBD2. The germline gives CDR1 SGHAT, CDR2 FQNNGV. The V gene end was trimmed by 4 bases and the J gene end by 0 bases; junction bases not matched to a gene: 13. The CDR3 totals 19 residues. Here the CDR3 reads CASSWSPSGGTPSTDTQYF. The CDR3 DNA sequence: TGTGCCAGCAGCTGGAGCCCTAGCGGGGGAACACCTAGCACAGATACGCAGTATTTT.